Listed here are 13 T cell receptor beta chains from one sample, sequenced in a study of T cell responses to AZD1222 COVID-19 vaccine. TCRdb's table, derived via immunoSEQ multiplex PCR, lists solely in-frame clones and lacks some. The sample records roughly 190,000 clones, roughly 92% being singletons. The sample consisted of peripheral blood, taken on day 0 of AZD1222 vaccination. These receptors were obtained from an adult in good health.

J is TRBJ1-1 and V is TRBV2; maybe TRBD1 (6 bases). Per the germline V gene, CDR1 is SNHLY and CDR2 is FYNNEI. With 7 bases removed from V and 1 base from J, the gap between germline ends came to 10 bases. The CDR3 is 13 residues long. DNA for the CDR3: TGTGCCAGCACCCGACAGGAGAACACTGAAGCTTTCTTT. Amino acid sequence: CASTRQENTEAFF.

The gene calls are TRBV6-1 and TRBJ1-1; 7 bases are a match to TRBD1. Germline V gene lookup returns CDR1 MNHNS and CDR2 SASEGT. The CDR3 loop spans 13 amino acids. Trimming removed 3 bases from V and 5 bases from J; junction bases left unmatched: 3. The CDR3 DNA reads as TGTGCCAGCAGTGACAGGGGGAAAACTGAAGCTTTCTTT. Translating gives CASSDRGKTEAFF.

V gene TRBV29-1 combines with J gene TRBJ1-1, with D unresolved. Germline lookup yields CDR1 SQVTM and CDR2 ANQGSEA. V was pared by 7 bases and J by 0 bases, with 9 bases between. This CDR3 is 12 amino acids long. The CDR3 DNA sequence: TGCAGCGGGAAGGTAATGAACACTGAAGCTTTCTTT. Translated: CSGKVMNTEAFF. Full variable domain (remainder filled in from reference TRBV29-1 and TRBJ1-1): SAVISQKPSRDICQRGTSLTIQCQVDSQVTMMFWYRQQPGQSLTLIATANQGSEATYESGFVIDKFPISRPNLTFSTLTVSNMSPEDSSIYLCSGKVMNTEAFFGQGTRLTVV.

The genes are TRBV19 and TRBJ1-2; no firm D call. CDR3 length equals 14 residues. V was trimmed by 3 bases and J by 7 bases, leaving 15 bases between them. Germline V gives CDR1 LNHDA, CDR2 SQIVND (reference sequence). CDR3 sequence: CASSIGVLMSGYTF. For the CDR3, the DNA is TGTGCCAGTAGTATCGGGGTATTGATGAGTGGCTACACCTTC.

The V gene is TRBV19, the J gene TRBJ2-7, with 8 bases fitting TRBD1. Germline CDR1 reads LNHDA; CDR2 reads SQIVND (reference sequence). The CDR3 contains 14 residues. J was trimmed by 5 bases and V by 3 bases; bases with no gene match: 6. The CDR3 protein is CASSIRTGTDEQYF. CDR3 nucleotide sequence: TGTGCCAGTAGTATCCGGACAGGGACTGACGAGCAGTACTTC.

V is TRBV4-2 and J is TRBJ2-1, with 7 bases lining up with TRBD2. The V segment lost 0 bases and the J segment 1 base; nucleotides outside the gene matches: 3. CDR1 is LGHNA and CDR2 is YNFKEQ in the germline V gene. The CDR3 runs to 16 residues. CDR3 sequence: CASSQEASGSYNEQFF. CDR3 DNA sequence: TGTGCCAGCAGCCAAGAGGCTAGCGGATCCTACAATGAGCAGTTCTTC.

This chain joins TRBV19 and TRBJ2-7, with D possibly matching TRBD1 (6 bases). This CDR3 has 14 residues. Deletions cut 1 base from V and 1 base from J, with 8 bases between. Germline V gene data show CDR1 as LNHDA and CDR2 as SQIVND (reference sequence). The CDR3 loop reads CASSIVDRSYEQYF. The DNA of the CDR3 is TGTGCCAGTAGTATAGTGGACAGATCCTACGAGCAGTACTTC.

The CDR3 sequence is CASGLSGATYSNQPQHF. CDR3 DNA sequence: TGTGCCAGCGGCCTTTCTGGAGCGACCTATAGCAATCAGCCCCAGCATTTT. The chain combines TRBV7-9 with TRBJ1-5; D unclear. There are 17 residues in the CDR3. V was shortened by 8 bases and J by 0 bases, with 20 bases between the two germline ends. From germline, CDR1 is SEHNR and CDR2 FQNEAQ (reference sequence).

The J gene is TRBJ1-2, the V gene TRBV2; 7 nucleotides agree with TRBD1. This CDR3 comprises 15 residues. Germline assignment: CDR1 SNHLY and CDR2 FYNNEI. The J segment lost 8 bases and the V segment lost 6 bases, leaving 15 bases of the junction unmatched. The CDR3 spells CASSQGTAVGEGYTF. DNA of the CDR3: TGTGCCAGCAGCCAAGGGACAGCTGTCGGTGAGGGCTACACCTTC.

V gene TRBV6-2 or TRBV6-3 combines with J gene TRBJ2-7, with 9 nucleotides matching TRBD1. V gave up 2 bases and J gave up 7 bases; unmatched junction bases: 0. Germline V gene lookup returns CDR1 MNHEY and CDR2 SVGEGT. CDR3 length: 12 amino acids. CDR3 region: CASSYDRGEQYF. DNA of the CDR3: TGTGCCAGCAGTTACGACAGGGGGGAGCAGTACTTC.

The CDR3 sequence: CASSSRRQETQYF. CDR3 in DNA: TGTGCCAGCAGTAGCCGCCGTCAAGAGACCCAGTACTTC. The V call is TRBV27, the J call TRBJ2-5; the D is unclear. Germline loops: CDR1 MNHEY, CDR2 SMNVEV (reference sequence). CDR3 length: 13 amino acids. V was cut by 5 bases and J by 2 bases, with 9 bases left in between.

J is TRBJ1-3 and V is TRBV18; 7 bases are shared with TRBD1. The J segment lost 0 bases and the V segment lost 1 base, leaving 6 bases of the junction unmatched. Germline CDR1 reads KGHSH; CDR2 reads LQKENI. The CDR3 covers 17 residues. The DNA for the CDR3 is TGTGCCAGCTCACCACTTTCGGGACAGTTCTCTGGAAACACCATATATTTT. It specifies CASSPLSGQFSGNTIYF.

This chain links TRBV5-5 with TRBJ1-1; the D gene is possibly TRBD1 (6 bases). The V end lost 4 bases, the J end lost 6 bases, and 19 bases lay between the germline ends. CDR1 SGHKS and CDR2 YYEKEE come from the germline V gene (reference sequence). The CDR3 length is 15 residues. The CDR3 region has the DNA TGTGCCAGCAGCCCGACCGAGGGACAAGTCCCTGAAGCTTTCTTT. Its protein is CASSPTEGQVPEAFF. The variable domain in full, with the rest retrieved from reference TRBV5-5 and TRBJ1-1, is DAGVTQSPTHLIKTRGQQVTLRCSPISGHKSVSWYQQVLGQGPQFIFQYYEKEERGRGNFPDRFSARQFPNYSSELNVNALLLGDSALYLCASSPTEGQVPEAFFGQGTRLTVV.